Listed below are T cell receptor beta chains from one sample, sequenced in a study of ipilimumab plus nivolumab after autologous stem cell transplantation. Clones were sequenced by immunoSEQ multiplex PCR, and TCRdb holds only the in-frame ones, with some missing. The sample lists tens of thousands of clones; over 80% were seen once. Sequenced material: PBMCs, taken in a trial of ipilimumab plus nivolumab as post-transplant consolidation. These receptor sequences come from a male donor with diffuse large B-cell lymphoma. Each CDR3 is given with its conserved first and last residue. A D gene is named only where the DNA matches it firmly. A clone size is listed for some rows: how often the clone was seen (once, few, many), or a class if it is expanded.

abundance	v_gene	j_gene	d_gene	CDR3aa	CDR3nt
.	TRBV6-5	TRBJ1-5	TRBD1	CASSDGQGDRPQHF	TGTGCCAGCAGTGACGGACAGGGAGATCGACCCCAGCATTTT
.	TRBV5-4	TRBJ2-7	TRBD2	CASSLTSGPVQYF	TGTGCCAGCAGCTTGACTAGCGGCCCTGTGCAGTACTTC
.	TRBV14	TRBJ1-4	.	CASSQGTRLRKLFF	TGTGCCAGCAGCCAAGGGACCCGCTTGCGAAAACTGTTTTTT
.	TRBV2	TRBJ1-1	.	CASKSRVFTEAFF	TGTGCCAGCAAGAGCCGGGTTTTCACTGAAGCTTTCTTT
few	TRBV18	TRBJ1-5	TRBD1	CASSPDRGSNQPQHF	TGTGCCAGCTCACCTGACAGGGGCTCCAATCAGCCCCAGCATTTT
.	TRBV2	TRBJ2-2	TRBD1	CASSGIGTGGPGELFF	TGTGCCAGCAGTGGAATCGGGACAGGGGGCCCCGGGGAGCTGTTTTTT
.	TRBV11-2	TRBJ2-1	.	CASSLAQAVYNEQFF	TGTGCCAGCAGCTTAGCTCAGGCGGTTTACAATGAGCAGTTCTTC
.	TRBV13	TRBJ2-7	TRBD2	CASRLSGGTYEQYF	TGTGCCAGCAGACTTAGCGGGGGTACCTACGAGCAGTACTTC
.	TRBV19	TRBJ2-1	.	CASSIDRSPSYNEQFF	TGTGCCAGTAGTATAGACAGGTCCCCCTCCTACAATGAGCAGTTCTTC
.	TRBV11-1	TRBJ2-7	.	CASRTQGTYEQYF	TGTGCCAGCAGGACCCAGGGCACCTACGAGCAGTACTTC
.	TRBV5-1	TRBJ1-4	.	CASSLSRGKDEKLFF	TGCGCCAGCAGCTTATCGAGGGGGAAGGATGAAAAACTGTTTTTT
.	TRBV5-1	TRBJ2-5	.	CASSLGGGAETQYF	TGCGCCAGCAGCTTGGGTGGTGGGGCAGAGACCCAGTACTTC
once	TRBV27	TRBJ1-5	.	CASSLSSLGTGSQPQHF	TGTGCCAGCAGTTTATCCTCCTTAGGCACAGGGTCTCAGCCCCAGCATTTT
.	TRBV4-1	TRBJ2-1	TRBD2	CASSQDFLAGVVHEQFF	TGCGCCAGCAGCCAAGATTTCCTAGCGGGGGTCGTCCATGAGCAGTTCTTC
.	TRBV19	TRBJ1-2	.	CASHPLDSGANYGYTF	TGTGCCAGTCATCCGCTGGACTCCGGGGCCAACTATGGCTACACCTTC
.	TRBV27	TRBJ2-7	TRBD1	CASSPLTGERAEQYF	TGTGCCAGCAGTCCGCTAACAGGGGAGAGAGCCGAGCAGTACTTC
.	TRBV10-3	TRBJ1-4	TRBD1	CATATGALATNEKLFF	TGTGCCACCGCAACAGGGGCCCTTGCAACTAATGAAAAACTGTTTTTT
.	TRBV6-5	TRBJ2-5	.	CASSYEEQRETQYF	TGTGCCAGCAGTTACGAGGAGCAACGGGAGACCCAGTACTTC
.	TRBV27	TRBJ1-6	.	CASSTYSYNSPLHF	TGTGCCAGCAGTACTTACTCCTATAATTCACCCCTCCACTTT
.	TRBV6-8	TRBJ2-1	.	CASHWVGEQFF	TGTGCCAGTCACTGGGTTGGGGAGCAGTTCTTC
.	TRBV7-6	TRBJ2-3	TRBD2	CASSFTGLAGSTDTQYF	TGTGCCAGCAGCTTTACCGGACTAGCGGGGAGCACAGATACGCAGTATTTT
.	TRBV18	TRBJ1-2	TRBD1	CASSQRQGSVDYGYTF	TGTGCCAGCTCACAACGACAGGGTTCGGTTGACTATGGCTACACCTTC